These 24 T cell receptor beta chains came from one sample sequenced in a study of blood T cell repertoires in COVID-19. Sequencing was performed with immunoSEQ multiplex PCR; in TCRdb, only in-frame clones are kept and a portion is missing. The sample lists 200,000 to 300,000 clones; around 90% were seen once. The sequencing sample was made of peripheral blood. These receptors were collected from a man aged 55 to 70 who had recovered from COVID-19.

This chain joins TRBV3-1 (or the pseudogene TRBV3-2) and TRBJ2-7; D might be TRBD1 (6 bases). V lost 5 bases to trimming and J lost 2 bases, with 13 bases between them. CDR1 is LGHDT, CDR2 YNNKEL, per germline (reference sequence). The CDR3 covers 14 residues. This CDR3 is CASSSRDKTYEQYF. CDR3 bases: TGTGCCAGCAGCTCCCGGGACAAGACCTACGAGCAGTACTTC.

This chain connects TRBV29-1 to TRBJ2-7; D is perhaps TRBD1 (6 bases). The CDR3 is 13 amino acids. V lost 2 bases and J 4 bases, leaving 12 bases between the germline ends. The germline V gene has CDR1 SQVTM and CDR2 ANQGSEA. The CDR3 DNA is TGCAGCGTTGAACTGGTAGGGGGTTACGAGCAGTACTTC. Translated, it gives CSVELVGGYEQYF.

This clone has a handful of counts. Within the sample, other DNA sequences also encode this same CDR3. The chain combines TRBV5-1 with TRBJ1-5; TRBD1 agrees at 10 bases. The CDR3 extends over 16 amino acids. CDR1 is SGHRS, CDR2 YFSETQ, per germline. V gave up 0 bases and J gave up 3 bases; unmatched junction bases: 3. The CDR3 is CASSLEGQGSNQPQHF. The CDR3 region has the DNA TGCGCCAGCAGCTTGGAGGGACAGGGGTCCAATCAGCCCCAGCATTTT.

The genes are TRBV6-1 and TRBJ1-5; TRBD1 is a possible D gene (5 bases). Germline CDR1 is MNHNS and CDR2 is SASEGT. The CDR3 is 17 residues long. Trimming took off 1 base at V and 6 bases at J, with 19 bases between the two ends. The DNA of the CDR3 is TGTGCCAGCAGTGAAGGGAGAAGGGCCTCGGGGGGTCAGCCCCAGCATTTT. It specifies CASSEGRRASGGQPQHF.

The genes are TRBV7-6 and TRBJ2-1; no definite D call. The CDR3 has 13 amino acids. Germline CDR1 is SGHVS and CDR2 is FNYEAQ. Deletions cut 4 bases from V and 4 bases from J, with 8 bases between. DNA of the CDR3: TGTGCCAGCAGCTCCCCCCTATACAATGAGCAGTTCTTC. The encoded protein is CASSSPLYNEQFF.

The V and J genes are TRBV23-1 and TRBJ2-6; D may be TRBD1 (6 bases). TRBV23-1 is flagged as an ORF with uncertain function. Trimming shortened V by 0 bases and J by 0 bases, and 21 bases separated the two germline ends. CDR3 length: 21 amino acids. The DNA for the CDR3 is TGCGCCAGCAGTCAATCGGATTATACGAGACAGGACCTCTCTGGGGCCAACGTCCTGACTTTC. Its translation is CASSQSDYTRQDLSGANVLTF.

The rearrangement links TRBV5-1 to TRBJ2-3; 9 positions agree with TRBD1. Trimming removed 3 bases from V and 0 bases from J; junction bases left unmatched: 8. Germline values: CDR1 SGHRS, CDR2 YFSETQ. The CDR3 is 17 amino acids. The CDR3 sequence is CASSSKQGALSTDTQYF. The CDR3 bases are TGCGCCAGCAGCTCAAAACAGGGGGCGCTAAGCACAGATACGCAGTATTTT.

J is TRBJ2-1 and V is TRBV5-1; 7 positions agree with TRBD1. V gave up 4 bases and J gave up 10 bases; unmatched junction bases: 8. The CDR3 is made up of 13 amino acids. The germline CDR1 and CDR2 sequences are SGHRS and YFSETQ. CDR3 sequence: CASSLNRGYEQFF. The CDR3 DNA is TGCGCCAGCAGCCTAAACAGGGGTTACGAGCAGTTCTTC.

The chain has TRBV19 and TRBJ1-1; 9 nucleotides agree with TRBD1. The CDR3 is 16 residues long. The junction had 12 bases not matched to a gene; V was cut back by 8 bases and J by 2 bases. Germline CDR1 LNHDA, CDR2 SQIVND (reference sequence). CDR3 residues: CASGFRTGATNTEAFF. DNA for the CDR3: TGTGCCAGTGGGTTTCGGACAGGGGCGACTAACACTGAAGCTTTCTTT.

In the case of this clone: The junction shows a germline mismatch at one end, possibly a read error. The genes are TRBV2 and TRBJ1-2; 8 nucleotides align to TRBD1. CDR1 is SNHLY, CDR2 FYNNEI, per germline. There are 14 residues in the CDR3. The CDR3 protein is CASRKDRGNDGYTF. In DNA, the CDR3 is TGTGCCAGCAGAAAAGACAGGGGTAACGATGGCTACACCTTC.

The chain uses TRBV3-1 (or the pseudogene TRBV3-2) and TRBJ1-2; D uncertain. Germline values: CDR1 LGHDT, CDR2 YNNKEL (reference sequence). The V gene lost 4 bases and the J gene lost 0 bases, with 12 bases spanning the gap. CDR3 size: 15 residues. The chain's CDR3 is CASSLSRLTNYGYTF. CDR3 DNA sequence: TGTGCCAGCAGCCTTTCGAGGTTGACTAACTATGGCTACACCTTC.

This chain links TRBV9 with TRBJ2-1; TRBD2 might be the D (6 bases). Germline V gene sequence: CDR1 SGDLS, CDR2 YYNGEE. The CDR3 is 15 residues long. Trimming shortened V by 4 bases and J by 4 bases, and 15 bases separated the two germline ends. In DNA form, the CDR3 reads TGTGCCAGCAGCCCCTTGGGCCGGGGGTACAATGAGCAGTTCTTC. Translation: CASSPLGRGYNEQFF.

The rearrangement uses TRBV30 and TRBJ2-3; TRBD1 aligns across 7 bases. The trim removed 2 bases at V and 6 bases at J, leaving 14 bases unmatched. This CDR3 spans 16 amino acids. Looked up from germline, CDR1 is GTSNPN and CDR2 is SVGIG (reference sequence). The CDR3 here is CAWSSPMGQRGDTQYF. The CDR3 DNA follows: TGTGCCTGGAGTAGTCCGATGGGACAGCGTGGCGATACGCAGTATTTT.

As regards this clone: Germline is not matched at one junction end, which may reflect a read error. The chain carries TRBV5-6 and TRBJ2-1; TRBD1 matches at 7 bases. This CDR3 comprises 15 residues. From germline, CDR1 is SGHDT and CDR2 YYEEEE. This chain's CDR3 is CASSLAGTALNEQFF. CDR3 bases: TGTGCCAGCAGTTTGGCCGGGACAGCTCTCAATGAGCAGTTCTTC.

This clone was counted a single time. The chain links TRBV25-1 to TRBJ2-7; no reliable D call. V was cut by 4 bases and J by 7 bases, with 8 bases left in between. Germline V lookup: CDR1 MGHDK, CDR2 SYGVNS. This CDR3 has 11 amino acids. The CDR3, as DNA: TGTGCCAGCAGTGCCTCACATGAGCAGTACTTC. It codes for CASSASHEQYF.

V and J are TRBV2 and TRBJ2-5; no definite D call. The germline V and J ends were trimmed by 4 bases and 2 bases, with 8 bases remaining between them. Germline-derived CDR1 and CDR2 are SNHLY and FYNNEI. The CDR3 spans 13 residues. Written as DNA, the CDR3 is TGTGCCAGCAGTGCCTACCCGCAAGAGACCCAGTACTTC. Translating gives CASSAYPQETQYF.

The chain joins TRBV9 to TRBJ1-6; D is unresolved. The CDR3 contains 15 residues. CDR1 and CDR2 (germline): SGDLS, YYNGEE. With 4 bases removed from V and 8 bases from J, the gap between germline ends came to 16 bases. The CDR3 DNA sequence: TGTGCCAGCAGCCTCCAGAGTCATCAGGATTCACCCCTCCACTTT. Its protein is CASSLQSHQDSPLHF.

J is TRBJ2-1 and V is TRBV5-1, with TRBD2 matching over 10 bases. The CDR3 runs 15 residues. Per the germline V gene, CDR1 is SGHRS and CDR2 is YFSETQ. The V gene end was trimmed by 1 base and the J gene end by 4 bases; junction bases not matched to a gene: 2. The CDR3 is CASSLQTSGYNEQFF. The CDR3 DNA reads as TGCGCCAGCAGCTTGCAGACTAGCGGGTACAATGAGCAGTTCTTC.

CDR3 residues: CASSLPPRLYEQYV. CDR3 nucleotides: TGTGCCAGCAGCTTGCCCCCGCGCCTTTACGAGCAGTACGTC. The chain uses TRBV5-5 and TRBJ2-7; no firm D call. Germline values: CDR1 SGHKS, CDR2 YYEKEE (reference sequence). This CDR3 contains 14 residues. Trimming took off 1 base at V and 4 bases at J, with 12 bases between the two ends.

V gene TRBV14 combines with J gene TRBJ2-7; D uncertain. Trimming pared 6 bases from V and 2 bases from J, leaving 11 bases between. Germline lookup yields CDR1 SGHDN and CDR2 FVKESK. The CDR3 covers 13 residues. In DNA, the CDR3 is TGTGCCAGCAGAACCAGGTTCACCTACGAGCAGTACGTC. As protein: CASRTRFTYEQYV.

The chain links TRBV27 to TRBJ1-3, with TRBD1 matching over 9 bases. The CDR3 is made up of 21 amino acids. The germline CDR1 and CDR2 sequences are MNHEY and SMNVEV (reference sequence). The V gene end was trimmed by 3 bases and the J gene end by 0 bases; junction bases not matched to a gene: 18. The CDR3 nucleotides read TGTGCCAGCAGTTTTCGGGGCGGGACAGGGCAAGCCGTAAACTCTGGAAACACCATATATTTT. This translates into CASSFRGGTGQAVNSGNTIYF.

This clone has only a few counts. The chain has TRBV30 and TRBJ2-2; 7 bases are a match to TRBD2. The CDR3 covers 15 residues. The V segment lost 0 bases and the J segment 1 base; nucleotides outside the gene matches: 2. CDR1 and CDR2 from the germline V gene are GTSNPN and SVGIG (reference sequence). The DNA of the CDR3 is TGTGCCTGGAGTGTTCCGGGGGGGAACACCGGGGAGCTGTTTTTT. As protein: CAWSVPGGNTGELFF.

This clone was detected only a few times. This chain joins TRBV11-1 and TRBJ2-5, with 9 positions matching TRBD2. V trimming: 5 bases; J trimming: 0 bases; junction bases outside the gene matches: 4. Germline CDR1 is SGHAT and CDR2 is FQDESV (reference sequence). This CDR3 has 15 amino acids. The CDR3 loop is CASSARLADQETQYF. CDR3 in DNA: TGTGCCAGCAGCGCGAGACTAGCGGACCAAGAGACCCAGTACTTC.

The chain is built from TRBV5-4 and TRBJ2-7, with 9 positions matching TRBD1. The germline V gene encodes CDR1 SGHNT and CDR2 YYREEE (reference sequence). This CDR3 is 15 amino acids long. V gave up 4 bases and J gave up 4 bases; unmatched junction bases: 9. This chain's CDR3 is CASSRRGQGPYEQYV. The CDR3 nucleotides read TGTGCCAGCAGCCGCCGGGGACAGGGACCATACGAGCAGTACGTC.